Given below is one TCR beta chain in context. Repertoires were generated with immunoSEQ multiplex PCR, while TCRdb's copy carries only in-frame clones and drops some. The sample lists 95,000 to 100,000 clones, approximately 94% seen once, with 0.22% in the top ten. The entry originates in a study of technical replicates of blood from four donors. Trimming cost V 4 bases and J 2 bases, with 13 bases left between them. The CDR3 totals 15 residues. Germline CDR1 is MRHNA and CDR2 is SNTAGT. Material: T cells isolated from PBMCs. This TCR derives from a human donor in good health. The chain couples TRBV6-4 to TRBJ2-3; TRBD2 is a possible D gene (7 bases). This chain's CDR3 is CASSGTGGTTDTQYF. CDR3 nucleotides: TGTGCCAGCAGTGGTACGGGGGGCACCACAGATACGCAGTATTTT.